The 19 T cell receptor beta chains below all came from one sample that was sequenced in a study of blood T cell repertoires in COVID-19. The table came from immunoSEQ multiplex PCR; TCRdb's copy has only in-frame clones and leaves some out. The sample records some 180,000 clones, roughly 76% being singletons. The sequenced sample consisted of peripheral blood. The receptors stem from a woman aged 40-49 years with COVID-19, enrolled during active disease.

The chain links TRBV19 to TRBJ1-1, with TRBD1 identical over 9 bases. V dropped 6 bases and J dropped 4; count of bases not matched to a gene: 6. Germline CDR1 is LNHDA and CDR2 is SQIVND (reference sequence). The CDR3 covers 14 residues. CDR3 in amino acids: CASRENRGRTEAFF. In DNA, the CDR3 is TGTGCCAGTAGGGAAAACAGGGGGCGCACTGAAGCTTTCTTT. Drawing the rest from reference TRBV19 and TRBJ1-1, the complete variable domain is DGGITQSPKYLFRKEGQNVTLSCEQNLNHDAMYWYRQDPGQGLRLIYYSQIVNDFQKGDIAEGYSVSREKKESFPLTVTSAQKNPTAFYLCASRENRGRTEAFFGQGTRLTVV.

The chain employs TRBV27 and TRBJ1-1; TRBD1 aligns across 7 bases. The germline V gene has CDR1 MNHEY and CDR2 SMNVEV (reference sequence). V shed 4 bases, J shed 2 bases, and the junction held 7 bases outside the gene matches. The CDR3 totals 15 residues. CDR3 DNA sequence: TGTGCCAGCAGTTCACCGACAGGGTTAAACACTGAAGCTTTCTTT. Protein product: CASSSPTGLNTEAFF.

The chain has TRBV30 and TRBJ1-5; 7 positions match TRBD1. CDR1 GTSNPN and CDR2 SVGIG come from the germline V gene (reference sequence). Trimming at V came to 3 bases and at J to 1 base, leaving 12 bases not matched to a gene. The CDR3 runs 17 residues. The CDR3 sequence: CAWSDNNRGLSNQPQHF. DNA of the CDR3: TGTGCCTGGAGCGACAATAACAGGGGATTGAGCAATCAGCCCCAGCATTTT.

This chain uses TRBV3-1 (or the pseudogene TRBV3-2) with TRBJ1-6, with TRBD1 as a possible D gene (6 bases). The germline CDR1 and CDR2 sequences are LGHDT and YNNKEL (reference sequence). This CDR3 contains 15 residues. V was shortened by 0 bases and J by 5 bases, with 8 bases between the two germline ends. The CDR3 protein is CASSQEGANNSPLHF. CDR3 sequence (DNA): TGTGCCAGCAGCCAAGAGGGGGCTAATAATTCACCCCTCCACTTT.

The J gene is TRBJ2-7, the V gene TRBV5-1; 7 nucleotides agree with TRBD1. The germline V gene encodes CDR1 SGHRS and CDR2 YFSETQ. This CDR3 region has 12 residues. The junction had 5 bases not matched to a gene; V was cut back by 4 bases and J by 7 bases. The CDR3 spells CASSPYRGEQYF. The CDR3 nucleotides read TGCGCCAGCAGCCCGTACAGGGGAGAGCAGTACTTC.

The chain carries TRBV2 and TRBJ1-1; no firm D call. The ends were cut back, 6 bases at V and 1 base at J, with 18 bases in the middle. The germline V gene encodes CDR1 SNHLY and CDR2 FYNNEI. This CDR3 contains 16 residues. CDR3 residues: CASSDGAGVGNTEAFF. CDR3 DNA sequence: TGTGCCAGCAGCGATGGAGCCGGTGTAGGGAACACTGAAGCTTTCTTT.

The V gene is TRBV2, the J gene TRBJ1-1; perhaps TRBD1 as D (5 bases). The CDR3 has 11 residues. The V end was cut by 7 bases, the J end by 8 bases, with 11 bases between. Germline V gene sequence: CDR1 SNHLY, CDR2 FYNNEI. The chain's CDR3 is CASNRQLEAFF. CDR3 in DNA: TGTGCCAGCAACCGACAGCTCGAAGCTTTCTTT.

The chain combines TRBV5-8 with TRBJ2-7; D ambiguous. The germline V gene has CDR1 SGHTS and CDR2 YDEGEE. CDR3 size: 15 residues. Trimming removed 5 bases at V and 1 base at J, with 16 bases between. The CDR3 region is CASSTEAQTSYEQYF. Here the CDR3 DNA reads TGTGCCAGCAGTACTGAGGCTCAAACGTCCTACGAGCAGTACTTC.

The chain recombines TRBV14 with TRBJ2-1; 8 nucleotides match TRBD2. CDR3 length equals 12 residues. V trimming: 4 bases; J trimming: 10 bases; junction bases outside the gene matches: 3. Germline CDR1 reads SGHDN; CDR2 reads FVKESK. The CDR3 loop is CASSPGGAEQFF. DNA for the CDR3: TGTGCCAGCAGCCCCGGGGGGGCAGAGCAGTTCTTC.

The V and J genes are TRBV19 and TRBJ2-1, with D possibly TRBD2 on 6 matching bases. Germline V lookup: CDR1 LNHDA, CDR2 SQIVND (reference sequence). This CDR3 comprises 16 residues. Trimming left V 1 base short and J 7 bases short, with 17 bases between. The CDR3 is CASSIARLDARNEQFF. CDR3 DNA sequence: TGTGCCAGTAGTATAGCCCGACTAGACGCCCGTAATGAGCAGTTCTTC.

This clone has more than one count but fewer than ten. V is TRBV6-5 and J is TRBJ1-5; 10 nucleotides line up with TRBD1. The germline V gene encodes CDR1 MNHEY and CDR2 SVGAGI. Unmatched junction bases numbered 2, after V lost 6 bases and J lost 3 bases. The CDR3 runs to 14 residues. CDR3 DNA sequence: TGTGCCAGCAGGGACAGGGGGAACAATCAGCCCCAGCATTTT. Amino acid sequence: CASRDRGNNQPQHF.

This clone appeared many times. This chain connects TRBV9 to TRBJ2-2; 8 bases line up with TRBD1. CDR1 is SGDLS, CDR2 YYNGEE, per germline. This CDR3 is 16 amino acids long. V gave up 4 bases and J gave up 1 base; unmatched junction bases: 6. CDR3 amino acids: CASSPDRELNTGELFF. CDR3 nucleotides: TGTGCCAGCAGCCCGGACAGGGAGCTGAACACCGGGGAGCTGTTTTTT.

The J gene is TRBJ2-1, the V gene TRBV11-2; D is undetermined. V was shortened by 4 bases and J by 4 bases, with 14 bases between the two germline ends. CDR3 length equals 15 residues. Germline loops: CDR1 SGHAT, CDR2 FQNNGV. The CDR3 loop is CASSSWVRSYNEQFF. In DNA form, the CDR3 reads TGTGCCAGCAGCTCCTGGGTGCGGTCGTACAATGAGCAGTTCTTC.

The chain's CDR3 is CASNKENDGRGTEAFF. CDR3 nucleotide sequence: TGTGCCAGCAACAAAGAGAACGACGGGAGGGGGACTGAAGCTTTCTTT. V and J are TRBV7-9 and TRBJ1-1; D perhaps matches TRBD1 (6 bases). This CDR3 has 16 residues. Germline V lookup: CDR1 SEHNR, CDR2 FQNEAQ (reference sequence). Trimming pared 7 bases from V and 5 bases from J, leaving 23 bases between.

The CDR3: CASSLDPTSYEQYV. CDR3 DNA: TGTGCCAGCAGCTTAGATCCGACTTCTTACGAGCAGTACGTC. The gene calls are TRBV11-2 and TRBJ2-7; D call uncertain. V shed 0 bases and J shed 4 bases, with 10 bases lying between them. CDR3 length: 14 residues. Germline CDR1 reads SGHAT; CDR2 reads FQNNGV.

This chain connects TRBV19 to TRBJ2-2, with D possibly matching TRBD2 (6 bases). This CDR3 comprises 15 residues. In germline, CDR1 is LNHDA, CDR2 SQIVND (reference sequence). V lost 7 bases, J lost 4 bases, and 16 bases lay in between. In nucleotides, the CDR3 is TGTGCCAGTATGGCGGGGCCGGGACGCACCGGGGAGCTGTTTTTT. Its translation: CASMAGPGRTGELFF.

The chain uses TRBV19 and TRBJ2-4; a weak D match, TRBD2 (7 bases). V lost 8 bases and J lost 7, with 18 bases in between. Germline-derived CDR1 and CDR2 are LNHDA and SQIVND (reference sequence). The CDR3 runs 14 residues. The CDR3 here is CASRLGGHINIQYF. DNA for the CDR3: TGTGCCAGTCGACTGGGGGGGCATATCAACATTCAGTACTTC. Together with reference TRBV19 and TRBJ2-4, the CDR3 gives the full variable domain: DGGITQSPKYLFRKEGQNVTLSCEQNLNHDAMYWYRQDPGQGLRLIYYSQIVNDFQKGDIAEGYSVSREKKESFPLTVTSAQKNPTAFYLCASRLGGHINIQYFGAGTRLSVL.

The rearrangement uses TRBV27 and TRBJ1-5; D is perhaps TRBD1 (6 bases). The V gene's germline CDR1 is MNHEY and CDR2 SMNVEV (reference sequence). Trimming pared 3 bases from V and 4 bases from J, leaving 7 bases between. CDR3 length: 13 residues. The CDR3 nucleotides are TGTGCCAGCAGTTTCGGACAGAATCAGCCCCAGCATTTT. Translating gives CASSFGQNQPQHF.

The rearrangement links TRBV27 to TRBJ2-7; D might be TRBD1 (6 bases). CDR1 is MNHEY, CDR2 SMNVEV, per germline (reference sequence). V gave up 2 bases and J gave up 2 bases, with 10 bases separating them. The CDR3 is made up of 14 amino acids. This CDR3 is CASSLGQLAYEQYF. DNA for the CDR3: TGTGCCAGCAGTTTAGGACAGCTGGCCTACGAGCAGTACTTC.